A single sample is the source of the 16 T cell receptor beta chains below, sequenced in a study of a mutant IDH1 vaccine in newly diagnosed glioma. Libraries were prepared by immunoSEQ multiplex PCR; TCRdb keeps only in-frame clonotypes and omits some of them. The sample shows approximately 39,000 clones, roughly 76% of them seen only once. Time point specified: week 5, during vaccination. With topical imiquimod, each dose of the vaccine consisted of 300 ug of mutant IDH1 20-mer peptide. The antigens of these receptors remain unknown. The sample here was PBMCs, taken from a glioma patient whose treatment included an IDH1 peptide vaccine. Receptors were obtained from a man aged 45-65 years with glioma.

The chain recombines TRBV4-1 with TRBJ2-1; D might be TRBD2 (5 bases). Deletions cut 0 bases from V and 4 bases from J, with 10 bases between. The germline gives CDR1 MGHRA, CDR2 YSYEKL. This CDR3 is built from 15 residues. DNA for the CDR3: TGCGCCAGCAGCCAAGACGCGGGTCTTTACAATGAGCAGTTCTTC. Translating gives CASSQDAGLYNEQFF.

This clone was detected once. The chain links TRBV5-6 to TRBJ1-2, with 7 bases matching TRBD1. Germline loops: CDR1 SGHDT, CDR2 YYEEEE. The junction had 10 bases not matched to a gene; V was cut back by 1 base and J by 10 bases. This CDR3 has 14 residues. The CDR3 coding sequence is TGTGCCAGCAGCTTGAAATACGGACAGGTGGACTACACCTTC. Translation gives CASSLKYGQVDYTF. Drawing the rest from reference TRBV5-6 and TRBJ1-2, the complete variable domain is DAGVTQSPTHLIKTRGQQVTLRCSPKSGHDTVSWYQQALGQGPQFIFQYYEEEERQRGNFPDRFSGHQFPNYSSELNVNALLLGDSALYLCASSLKYGQVDYTFGSGTRLTVV.

The rearrangement uses TRBV18 and TRBJ1-5, with a weak D call TRBD1 (5 bases). V was clipped by 2 bases and J by 10 bases, with 12 bases between them. The CDR3 consists of 13 residues. Germline CDR1 is KGHSH and CDR2 is LQKENI. For the CDR3, the DNA is TGTGCCAGCTCACCAGCTATCAGGGAACCCCAGCATTTT. This sequence encodes CASSPAIREPQHF. The variable domain in full, with the rest retrieved from reference TRBV18 and TRBJ1-5, is NAGVMQNPRHLVRRRGQEARLRCSPMKGHSHVYWYRQLPEEGLKFMVYLQKENIIDESGMPKERFSAEFPKEGPSILRIQQVVRGDSAAYFCASSPAIREPQHFGDGTRLSIL.

This chain links TRBV29-1 with TRBJ2-5, with D maybe TRBD2 (6 bases). Germline CDR1 is SQVTM and CDR2 is ANQGSEA. There are 14 residues in the CDR3. V was clipped by 3 bases and J by 4 bases, with 15 bases between them. This CDR3 is CSVDGDLVLETQYF. CDR3 DNA sequence: TGCAGCGTTGACGGGGACTTAGTTTTAGAGACCCAGTACTTC.

The chain links TRBV11-1 to TRBJ2-1; TRBD2 matches at 10 bases. V lost 6 bases and J lost 10; bases outside the gene matches: 15. CDR1 and CDR2 (germline): SGHAT, FQDESV (reference sequence). This CDR3 spans 16 amino acids. The CDR3 region is CASSPRIAGGRVEQFF. Here the CDR3 DNA reads TGTGCCAGCAGTCCTAGGATAGCGGGGGGCCGGGTGGAGCAGTTCTTC.

The rearrangement links TRBV28 to TRBJ2-1; 13 nucleotides line up with TRBD2. J gave up 10 bases and V 6 bases, and 9 bases lay outside the gene matches. Germline-derived CDR1 and CDR2 are MDHEN and SYDVKM. The CDR3 is 15 amino acids. CDR3 in DNA: TGTGCCAGCAGCTGGGGACTAGCGGGAAGAATAGAGCAGTTCTTC. Its protein is CASSWGLAGRIEQFF. Complete variable domain (other parts from reference TRBV28 and TRBJ2-1): DVKVTQSSRYLVKRTGEKVFLECVQDMDHENMFWYRQDPGLGLRLIYFSYDVKMKEKGDIPEGYSVSREKKERFSLILESASTNQTSMYLCASSWGLAGRIEQFFGPGTRLTVL.

The rearrangement links TRBV5-1 to TRBJ2-7, with D perhaps matching TRBD2 (6 bases). Trimming took off 4 bases at V and 7 bases at J, with 12 bases between the two ends. CDR1 SGHRS and CDR2 YFSETQ come from the germline V gene. CDR3 length: 12 amino acids. CDR3 sequence (DNA): TGCGCCAGCAGCCCGGGGGTTGGGGAGCAGTACTTC. Protein product: CASSPGVGEQYF.

The rearrangement joins TRBV7-2 to TRBJ2-3; possibly TRBD2 for D (6 bases). CDR1 and CDR2 from the germline V gene are SGHTA and FQGNSA. Trimming took 4 bases from V and 1 from J, leaving 12 bases between them. CDR3 length: 15 residues. For the CDR3, the DNA is TGTGCCAGCAGCTCTTCTGTAGCGGGCACAGATACGCAGTATTTT. This translates into CASSSSVAGTDTQYF.

This clone has only one observation. The chain recombines TRBV4-1 with TRBJ2-1; TRBD1 matches at 9 bases. With V trimmed by 1 base and J by 7 bases, 8 bases remained unmatched. The CDR3 contains 16 residues. The V gene's germline CDR1 is MGHRA and CDR2 YSYEKL. In DNA, the CDR3 is TGCGCCAGCAGCCAAGGGGGACAGGGACTATGGAATGAGCAGTTCTTC. Translated: CASSQGGQGLWNEQFF.

In this sample, this clone turned up a few times. The CDR3 region is CASSLDVRSTEAFF. Here the CDR3 DNA reads TGCGCCAGCAGCTTGGATGTCAGATCCACTGAAGCTTTCTTT. The chain recombines TRBV5-1 with TRBJ1-1; D gene unclear. Germline-derived CDR1 and CDR2 are SGHRS and YFSETQ. The CDR3 has 14 residues. Trimming removed 0 bases at V and 4 bases at J, with 10 bases between.

This chain uses TRBV4-1 with TRBJ2-5; D perhaps matches TRBD1 (6 bases). CDR1 is MGHRA and CDR2 is YSYEKL in the germline V gene. There are 14 residues in the CDR3. Trimming took 1 base from V and 4 from J, leaving 10 bases between them. CDR3 sequence (DNA): TGCGCCAGCAGCCAAGCCCCAGGGGTAGAGACCCAGTACTTC. Protein product: CASSQAPGVETQYF.

This clone was recorded once. The chain carries TRBV25-1 and TRBJ2-1; D is uncertain. The CDR3 has 11 residues. V was clipped by 9 bases and J by 2 bases, with 5 bases between them. Germline values: CDR1 MGHDK, CDR2 SYGVNS. CDR3 amino acids: CASGAYNEQFF. The CDR3 DNA reads TGTGCCAGTGGAGCCTACAATGAGCAGTTCTTC.

This clone has a handful of counts. J is TRBJ2-2 and V is TRBV15; D is unresolved. The CDR3 covers 14 residues. V gave up 2 bases and J gave up 5 bases, with 9 bases separating them. The germline V gene encodes CDR1 LNHNV and CDR2 YYDKDF (reference sequence). This CDR3 reads CATSRLPTTGELFF. The CDR3 bases are TGTGCCACCAGCAGACTACCGACTACCGGGGAGCTGTTTTTT.

This clone has more than one count but fewer than ten. The V call is TRBV30, the J call TRBJ1-1; weak D call: TRBD1 (5 bases). The germline V and J ends were trimmed by 5 bases and 1 base, with 11 bases remaining between them. This CDR3 spans 13 amino acids. CDR1 is GTSNPN and CDR2 is SVGIG in the germline V gene (reference sequence). CDR3 sequence: CAWETDRNTEAFF. In DNA form, the CDR3 reads TGTGCCTGGGAAACCGACAGGAACACTGAAGCTTTCTTT. Using reference TRBV30 and TRBJ1-1 for the parts outside the CDR3, the full variable domain is SQTIHQWPATLVQPVGSPLSLECTVEGTSNPNLYWYRQAAGRGLQLLFYSVGIGQISSEVPQNLSASRPQDRQFILSSKKLLLSDSGFYLCAWETDRNTEAFFGQGTRLTVV.

The V and J genes are TRBV19 and TRBJ1-1; D uncertain. There are 11 residues in the CDR3. Germline V gene data show CDR1 as LNHDA and CDR2 as SQIVND (reference sequence). V lost 10 bases and J lost 7, with 13 bases in between. This chain's CDR3 is CATQTLIEAFF. The CDR3 DNA reads TGTGCCACCCAGACTCTCATTGAAGCTTTCTTT.

The V and J genes are TRBV5-5 and TRBJ1-1; tentatively, D is TRBD1 (6 bases). Germline CDR1 is SGHKS and CDR2 is YYEKEE (reference sequence). V was cut by 6 bases and J by 0 bases, with 9 bases left in between. The CDR3 totals 13 residues. Written as DNA, the CDR3 is TGTGCCAGCACCGGACAGATGAACACTGAAGCTTTCTTT. Protein product: CASTGQMNTEAFF.